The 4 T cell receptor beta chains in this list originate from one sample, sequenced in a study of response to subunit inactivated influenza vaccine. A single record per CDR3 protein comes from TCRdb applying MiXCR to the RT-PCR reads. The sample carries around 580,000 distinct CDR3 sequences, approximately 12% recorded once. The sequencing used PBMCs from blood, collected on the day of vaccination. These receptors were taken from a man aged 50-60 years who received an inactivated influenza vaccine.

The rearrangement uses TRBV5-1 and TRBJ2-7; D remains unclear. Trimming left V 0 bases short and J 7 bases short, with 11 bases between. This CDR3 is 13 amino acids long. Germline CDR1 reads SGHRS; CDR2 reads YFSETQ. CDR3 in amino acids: CASSLEQTREQYF. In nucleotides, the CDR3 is TGCGCCAGCAGCTTGGAGCAGACTCGGGAGCAGTACTTC.

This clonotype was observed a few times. This CDR3 reads CASSVGTFSWGEQYF. CDR3 sequence (DNA): TGTGCCAGCAGTGTCGGGACGTTTAGCTGGGGCGAGCAGTACTTC. The chain combines TRBV12-3 or TRBV12-4 with TRBJ2-7, with D perhaps being TRBD1 or TRBD2 (5 bases each). Trimming cost V 5 bases and J 6 bases, with 20 bases left between them. The CDR3 sequence is 15 residues long.

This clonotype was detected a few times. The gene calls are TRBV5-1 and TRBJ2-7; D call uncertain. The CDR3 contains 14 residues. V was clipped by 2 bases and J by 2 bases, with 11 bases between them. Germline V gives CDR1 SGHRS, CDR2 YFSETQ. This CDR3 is CASSFDQAAYEQYF. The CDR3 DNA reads TGCGCCAGCAGCTTTGACCAGGCAGCCTACGAGCAGTACTTC.

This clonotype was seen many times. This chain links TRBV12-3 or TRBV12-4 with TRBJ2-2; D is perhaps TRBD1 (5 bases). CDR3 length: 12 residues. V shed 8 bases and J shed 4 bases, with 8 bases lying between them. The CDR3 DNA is TGTGCCAGCGGTAGGGGCACCGGGGAGCTGTTTTTT. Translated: CASGRGTGELFF.